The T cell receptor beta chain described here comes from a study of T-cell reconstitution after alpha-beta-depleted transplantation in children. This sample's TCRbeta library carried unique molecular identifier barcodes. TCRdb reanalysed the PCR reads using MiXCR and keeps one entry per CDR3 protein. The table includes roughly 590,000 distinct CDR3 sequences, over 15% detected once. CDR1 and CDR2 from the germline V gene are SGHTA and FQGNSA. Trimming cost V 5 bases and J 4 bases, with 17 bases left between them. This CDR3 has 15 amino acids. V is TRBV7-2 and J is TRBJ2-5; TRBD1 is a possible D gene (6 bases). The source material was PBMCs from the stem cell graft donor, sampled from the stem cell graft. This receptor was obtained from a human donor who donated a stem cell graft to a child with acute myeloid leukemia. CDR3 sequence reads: CASSPGVRVGETQYF. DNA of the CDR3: TGTGCCAGCAGCCCAGGGGTACGGGTGGGAGAGACCCAGTACTTC.